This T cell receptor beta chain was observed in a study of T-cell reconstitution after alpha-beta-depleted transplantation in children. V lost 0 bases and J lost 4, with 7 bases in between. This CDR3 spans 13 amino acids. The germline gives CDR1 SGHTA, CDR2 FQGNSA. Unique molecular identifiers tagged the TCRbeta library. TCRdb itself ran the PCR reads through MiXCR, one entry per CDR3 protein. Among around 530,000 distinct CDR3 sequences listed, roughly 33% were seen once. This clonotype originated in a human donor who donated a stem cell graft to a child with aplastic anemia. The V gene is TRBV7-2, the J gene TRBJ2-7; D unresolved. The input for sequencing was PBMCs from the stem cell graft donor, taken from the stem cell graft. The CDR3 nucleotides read TGTGCCAGCAGCTTAGCCTCAGCGTACGAGCAGTACTTC. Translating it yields CASSLASAYEQYF.